The source of this TCR beta chain is a study of OX40 agonist ivuxolimab in advanced cancers. The data were produced by immunoSEQ multiplex PCR, yet TCRdb's version contains in-frame clones alone and is incomplete. The sample holds fewer than 60,000 clones, approximately 80% seen once. Trimming cost V 4 bases and J 7 bases, with 10 bases left between them. The CDR3 extends over 12 amino acids. Germline assignment: CDR1 SGHTA and CDR2 FQGNSA. The TCR originated in an adult with an advanced solid tumor such as melanoma, head and neck, liver or kidney cancer. This material consisted of CD4+ or CD8+ T cells sorted from blood, taken in a trial of the OX40 agonist ivuxolimab. This chain joins TRBV7-2 and TRBJ1-1, with D possibly TRBD1 on 5 matching bases. The CDR3 region is CASSSSGGEAFF. The CDR3 coding sequence is TGTGCCAGCAGCTCCTCGGGGGGTGAAGCTTTCTTT.